Presented here are 2 T cell receptor beta chains from one specimen sequenced in a study of blood T cell repertoires in COVID-19. Libraries were prepared by immunoSEQ multiplex PCR; TCRdb keeps only in-frame clonotypes and omits some of them. This table has some 190,000 clones, 70% to 90% appearing once. The sequencing sample was made of peripheral blood. The source is a human donor with active or convalescent COVID-19. The donor label of this sample is uncertain.

This chain connects TRBV4-1 to TRBJ2-5; the match to TRBD1 covers 9 bases. V dropped 0 bases and J dropped 3; count of bases not matched to a gene: 5. This CDR3 contains 16 residues. CDR1 and CDR2 from the germline V gene are MGHRA and YSYEKL. CDR3 amino acids: CASSQDGGQGKETQYF. Written as DNA, the CDR3 is TGCGCCAGCAGCCAAGATGGGGGACAGGGTAAAGAGACCCAGTACTTC.

The V gene is TRBV10-3, the J gene TRBJ2-3, with 7 bases aligning to TRBD2. V shed 6 bases and J 6 bases; nucleotides not matched to a gene: 3. CDR1 and CDR2 (germline): ENHRY, SYGVKD. The CDR3 runs 12 residues. The CDR3 coding sequence is TGTGCCATCAGGGAAGCGGGGGATACGCAGTATTTT. Its translation: CAIREAGDTQYF.